Described below is a single T cell receptor (beta chain) sequence and its context. The identical CDR3 is also encoded by other nucleotide sequences in the sample. This record comes from a study of control samples from healthy donors and cancer patients. Per germline, CDR1 ENHRY and CDR2 SYGVKD. V lost 0 bases to trimming and J lost 2 bases, with 11 bases between them. The CDR3 sequence is 16 residues long. Some clones are missing from TCRdb's copy, which holds only in-frame ones; the method was immunoSEQ multiplex PCR. The sample lists 130,000 or so clones, over 75% seen once, with roughly 3.2% in the top ten.

The V call is TRBV10-3, the J call TRBJ1-3, with unresolved D. This TCR came from a man aged 50-60 years in good health. Input material: blood. CDR3 nucleotides: TGTGCCATCAGTGAGTCTTACGGAGAAGCTGGAAACACCATATATTTT. It codes for CAISESYGEAGNTIYF.